These 11 T cell receptor beta chains were sequenced from one sample in a study of CD8 T cells in ankylosing spondylitis. One entry per CDR3 protein, called by TCRdb with MiXCR from the 5' RACE reads. The sample lists about 440,000 distinct CDR3 sequences; over 15% were seen once. Regarding the study as a whole: A motif of eight highly homologous TCR beta variants was seen as apparently characteristic of ankylosing spondylitis blood.

The antigens these receptors bind are not known. Input material: blood, either unsorted or a sorted T cell fraction (not recorded which). The receptors shown here come from a male donor with ankylosing spondylitis.

This clonotype was found a few times. This chain connects TRBV9 to TRBJ1-5; TRBD1 agrees at 10 bases. CDR3 length equals 15 residues. The junction had 7 bases not matched to a gene; V was cut back by 4 bases and J by 6 bases. Germline loops: CDR1 SGDLS, CDR2 YYNGEE. The chain's CDR3 is CASSTGTGDGQPQHF. DNA of the CDR3: TGTGCCAGCAGCACCGGGACAGGGGACGGTCAGCCCCAGCATTTT.

There are many counts of this clonotype. The rearrangement joins TRBV7-2 to TRBJ2-1; maybe TRBD2 (6 bases). V was shortened by 4 bases and J by 9 bases, with 16 bases between the two germline ends. This CDR3 contains 14 residues. CDR1 is SGHTA, CDR2 FQGNSA, per germline. In DNA, the CDR3 is TGTGCCAGCAGCTCCCTAGGAGGGTCCGGTGAGCAGTTCTTC. It encodes CASSSLGGSGEQFF.

The chain joins TRBV5-5 to TRBJ2-7; 7 bases match TRBD1. Germline V gene data show CDR1 as SGHKS and CDR2 as YYEKEE (reference sequence). This CDR3 region has 15 residues. V dropped 1 base and J dropped 3; count of bases not matched to a gene: 7. The CDR3 nucleotides read TGTGCCAGCAGCTTGAGGGCAGGGGGAGACTACGAGCAGTACTTC. Its translation is CASSLRAGGDYEQYF.

This clonotype was found many times. The chain joins TRBV29-1 to TRBJ2-3; D may be TRBD2 (6 bases). CDR1 and CDR2 from the germline V gene are SQVTM and ANQGSEA. Trimming removed 3 bases from V and 4 bases from J, with 14 bases in between. This CDR3 region has 14 residues. The CDR3 is CSVDEAGLADTQYF. In DNA, the CDR3 is TGCAGCGTTGATGAGGCGGGATTAGCAGATACGCAGTATTTT.

The chain combines TRBV15 with TRBJ2-5; TRBD2 is a possible D gene (7 bases). The CDR3 totals 15 residues. V lost 7 bases and J 2 bases, leaving 17 bases between the germline ends. Germline CDR1 LNHNV, CDR2 YYDKDF (reference sequence). The CDR3 sequence is CATMPGGAGQETQYF. DNA of the CDR3: TGTGCCACCATGCCTGGGGGGGCCGGGCAAGAGACCCAGTACTTC.

This clonotype occurred a few times. This chain joins TRBV7-3 and TRBJ1-1, with 10 bases aligning to TRBD1. This CDR3 is 15 amino acids long. CDR1 and CDR2 (germline): SGHTA, FQGTGA. With 4 bases clipped from V and 7 bases from J, the junction kept 9 bases outside the gene matches. For the CDR3, the DNA is TGTGCCAGCAGCTCTACGGGACAGGGGAACGGTGAAGCTTTCTTT. Its protein product is CASSSTGQGNGEAFF. Using reference TRBV7-3 and TRBJ1-1 for the parts outside the CDR3, the full variable domain is GAGVSQTPSNKVTEKGKYVELRCDPISGHTALYWYRQSLGQGPEFLIYFQGTGAADDSGLPNDRFFAVRPEGSVSTLKIQRTERGDSAVYLCASSSTGQGNGEAFFGQGTRLTVV.

V and J are TRBV7-2 and TRBJ2-7, with TRBD1 identical over 8 bases. The CDR3 extends over 15 amino acids. With V trimmed by 3 bases and J by 5 bases, 9 bases remained unmatched. Germline lookup yields CDR1 SGHTA and CDR2 FQGNSA. CDR3 in amino acids: CASSLRGQDYDEQYF. CDR3 in DNA: TGTGCCAGCAGCTTGCGGGGACAGGATTACGACGAGCAGTACTTC.

A few counts support this clonotype. This chain connects TRBV4-2 to TRBJ2-7; the D gene is possibly TRBD1 (6 bases). The germline CDR1 and CDR2 sequences are LGHNA and YNFKEQ. CDR3 length: 13 amino acids. The germline V and J ends were trimmed by 2 bases and 3 bases, with 8 bases remaining between them. The CDR3 nucleotides read TGTGCCAGCAGCCAATCACAGGGCTACGAGCAGTACTTC. Translating gives CASSQSQGYEQYF.

This clonotype was seen a few times. The CDR3 loop is CASSRPGGRAFF. CDR3 DNA sequence: TGTGCCAGCAGCCGGCCCGGCGGTAGAGCTTTCTTT. The chain recombines TRBV3-1 with TRBJ1-1, with no clear D. Germline loops: CDR1 LGHDT, CDR2 YNNKEL (reference sequence). Trimming removed 4 bases at V and 10 bases at J, with 13 bases between. The CDR3 extends over 12 amino acids.

In this sample, this clonotype turned up a few times. The rearrangement joins TRBV15 to TRBJ2-3, with a tentative D call TRBD2 (6 bases). Trimming cost V 1 base and J 11 bases, with 13 bases left between them. This CDR3 spans 13 amino acids. CDR1 and CDR2 (germline): LNHNV, YYDKDF (reference sequence). The CDR3 sequence is CATSRATSLKQYF. Written as DNA, the CDR3 is TGTGCCACCAGCAGAGCTACTAGCCTAAAGCAGTATTTT.

This clonotype was counted a few times. This chain joins TRBV5-1 and TRBJ1-2; 10 bases are a match to TRBD1. Trimming removed 0 bases from V and 4 bases from J; junction bases left unmatched: 3. There are 15 residues in the CDR3. Germline CDR1 and CDR2: SGHRS and YFSETQ. The CDR3 sequence: CASSLGQGAGYGYTF. Here the CDR3 DNA reads TGCGCCAGCAGCTTGGGACAGGGGGCGGGCTATGGCTACACCTTC.